This T cell receptor beta chain derives from a study of preoperative IRX-2 immunotherapy in early breast cancer. Indicated treatment: preoperative locoregional IRX-2 cytokine immunotherapy. Samples came from a phase Ib trial of preoperative locoregional IRX-2 cytokine immunotherapy. Method: immunoSEQ multiplex PCR; TCRdb's copy keeps in-frame clones and lacks some. This sample has roughly 93,000 clones, with 86% found just once. This clone appeared a few times. Germline lookup yields CDR1 WNHNN and CDR2 SYGVQD (reference sequence). V was pared by 6 bases and J by 13 bases, with 8 bases of the junction left unmatched. This CDR3 contains 12 residues.

This TCR was sampled from a human donor with breast cancer. The sequenced sample was tumor tissue, obtained after IRX-2 immunotherapy. V gene TRBV10-1 combines with J gene TRBJ2-7; TRBD1 matches 11 bases. CDR3 protein: CASSQPGQGDYF. The CDR3 DNA sequence: TGCGCCAGCAGCCAACCGGGACAGGGGGACTACTTC.